The T cell receptor (beta chain) described here comes from a study of cytomegalovirus exposure and HLA in healthy donors. Study conclusions and caveats: Associated with HLA alleles at 0.05 false discovery rate in a later analysis were over 15,000 TCR beta sequences. A link between a missense DCLRE1C variant and TCR beta V- and J-gene trimming emerged from a later analysis. In a later analysis, across HLA loci, associated TCR counts were highest for DRB1, lowest for HLA-C. Some V segments (TRBV6-2 and TRBV6-3 among them) were excluded as indistinguishable.

PCR employed 60 Vbeta and 13 Jbeta primers. Data came from immunoSEQ multiplex PCR; TCRdb stores just in-frame clones and leaves some out. The sample lists under 150,000 clones, about 64% occurring once. Germline-derived CDR1 and CDR2 are SGHVS and FQNEAQ. This CDR3 is 14 amino acids long. With V trimmed by 7 bases and J by 0 bases, 3 bases remained unmatched. This clone was found once. Its antigen remains unknown. The source of this sequence is a man aged 60-69 years in good health and CMV-seronegative. The rearrangement links TRBV7-8 to TRBJ2-7, with 10 nucleotides matching TRBD2. Input material: PBMCs. CDR3 region: CASNLAGASYEQYF. DNA of the CDR3: TGTGCCAGCAATCTAGCGGGGGCCTCCTACGAGCAGTACTTC.